This entry is about one T cell receptor (beta chain). What it binds is unknown. Clones were read by immunoSEQ multiplex PCR, and TCRdb kept only the in-frame ones, dropping some. The data hold about 97,000 clones, with 80% to 95% observed a single time. Germline CDR1 MNHEY, CDR2 SVGAGI. CDR3 length: 14 residues. The V gene end was trimmed by 3 bases and the J gene end by 6 bases; junction bases not matched to a gene: 6. The data stem from a study of graft-versus-host responses after intestinal transplantation. Study as a whole: Once they had received anti-thymocyte globulin induction, all recipients took tacrolimus and steroids for approximately 3 years. Overall study findings and caveats: Association was observed between peak circulating GvH clone levels and early post-transplant HvG declines. The presence of high graft-versus-host to host-versus-graft clonal ratios in allografts characterized patients with graft-donor T cell macrochimerism. Detection of GvH clones occurred in recipient marrow, and some had their first appearance in ileum or blood.

The source was PBMCs, collected roughly 450 days after intestinal transplant. The J gene is TRBJ1-2, the V gene TRBV6-5; TRBD1 agrees at 8 bases. The sequence was obtained from a human patient who received an intestinal transplant, so some T cells may come from the graft donor. The CDR3 loop is CASSYQGALDGYTF. The DNA for the CDR3 is TGTGCCAGCAGTTATCAGGGGGCCTTAGATGGCTACACCTTC.